These T cell receptor beta chains were read from a single sample in a study of identical twins. TCRdb passed the 5' RACE reads through MiXCR, listing each CDR3 protein once. In the table there are about 660,000 distinct CDR3 sequences, 8.6% of which are singletons. These data were also reused for a study on yellow fever vaccine responses in identical twins.

The specimen was PBMCs. The receptors here all came from a woman under 30 in good health. Both conserved end residues are part of each CDR3. The D gene is left open where the match is weak. Clone size is given for some rows only: seen once, a few or many times, or a class if the clone is expanded.

j_call	d_call	v_call	clone_size	cdr3_aa	cdr3_nt
TRBJ1-1	.	TRBV30	few	CAWSVRGGTEAFF	TGTGCCTGGAGTGTACGTGGGGGCACTGAAGCTTTCTTT
TRBJ2-7	TRBD2	TRBV12-3/TRBV12-4	.	CASSPTSGGRYEQYF	TGTGCCAGCAGTCCAACTAGCGGGGGGCGTTACGAGCAGTACTTC
TRBJ1-1	.	TRBV29-1	many	CSVEGGGAVEAFF	TGCAGCGTTGAAGGAGGGGGGGCGGTTGAAGCTTTCTTT
TRBJ2-7	TRBD2	TRBV6-1	.	CASNRLAGEYYEQYF	TGTGCCAGCAATCGACTAGCGGGGGAGTACTACGAGCAGTACTTC
TRBJ2-5	TRBD2	TRBV6-5	.	CASSYSGLGRVETQYF	TGTGCCAGCAGTTACTCGGGGCTGGGGAGGGTCGAGACCCAGTACTTC
TRBJ1-5	.	TRBV4-2	few	CASSQGAGVGQPQHF	TGTGCCAGCAGCCAAGGGGCAGGGGTTGGTCAGCCCCAGCATTTT
TRBJ1-2	.	TRBV5-6	.	CASSSKTASYGYTF	TGTGCCAGCAGCTCCAAGACAGCATCCTATGGCTACACCTTC
TRBJ2-7	TRBD1	TRBV6-1	.	CASSPGQVISFEQYF	TGTGCCAGCAGTCCCGGACAGGTTATTTCGTTCGAGCAGTACTTC
TRBJ2-3	.	TRBV5-1	many	CASSLDGTPGTDTQYF	TGCGCCAGCAGCTTGGATGGCACTCCGGGCACAGATACGCAGTATTTT
TRBJ2-3	TRBD2	TRBV12-3/TRBV12-4	few	CASSLAAGGVPDTQYF	TGTGCCAGCAGTTTAGCGGCGGGAGGTGTCCCAGATACGCAGTATTTT
TRBJ1-1	.	TRBV4-2	many	CASSQEPGQNTEAFF	TGTGCCAGCAGCCAAGAACCCGGACAGAACACTGAAGCTTTCTTT
TRBJ2-1	TRBD1	TRBV7-9	few	CASSLIDRGYGEQFF	TGTGCCAGCAGCTTAATAGACAGGGGATACGGGGAGCAGTTCTTC
TRBJ2-3	.	TRBV2	many	CASSGQFTDTQYF	TGTGCCAGCTCTGGACAATTCACAGATACGCAGTATTTT
TRBJ2-5	.	TRBV5-6	many	CASSLAVLPRETQYF	TGTGCCAGCAGCTTGGCGGTCTTGCCGAGGGAGACCCAGTACTTC
TRBJ1-5	.	TRBV20-1	few	CSASTGESNQPQHF	TGCAGTGCTAGTACTGGGGAGAGCAATCAGCCCCAGCATTTT
TRBJ2-3	.	TRBV7-2	many	CASSHRTASFTDTQYF	TGTGCCAGCAGCCACAGGACAGCTTCCTTCACAGATACGCAGTATTTT
TRBJ2-2	.	TRBV12-3/TRBV12-4	many	CASTPKGGTGELFF	TGTGCCAGCACCCCGAAAGGGGGAACCGGGGAGCTGTTTTTT
TRBJ2-7	.	TRBV5-1	.	CASSSDRGLTSGSYEQYF	TGCGCCAGCAGCTCTGACAGGGGGCTGACTAGCGGGTCCTACGAGCAGTACTTC
TRBJ2-7	.	TRBV18	few	CASSPQSVSLGEQYF	TGTGCCAGCTCACCACAATCAGTTTCTCTAGGCGAGCAGTACTTC
TRBJ2-7	.	TRBV6-5	few	CASTSPSTGTGVKNLEEYYEQYF	TGTGCCAGTACCTCCCCTTCCACCGGGACGGGAGTAAAAAACCTTGAAGAATACTACGAGCAGTACTTC
TRBJ2-3	.	TRBV2	few	CASSEGSDSTDTQYF	TGTGCCAGCAGTGAAGGCTCCGACAGCACAGATACGCAGTATTTT
TRBJ2-2	.	TRBV11-1	.	CASSLWGLERLPGANTGELFF	TGTGCCAGCAGCTTATGGGGCCTCGAACGTCTTCCGGGCGCGAACACCGGGGAGCTGTTTTTT
TRBJ1-2	.	TRBV12-3/TRBV12-4	many	CASSPDNSVLELGYTF	TGTGCCAGCAGTCCTGACAATTCCGTGCTAGAACTGGGCTACACCTTC
TRBJ2-3	.	TRBV6-1	.	CASRRDELTDTQYF	TGTGCCAGCCGCCGGGACGAACTCACAGATACGCAGTATTTT
TRBJ2-2	TRBD1	TRBV5-1	many	CASSLRQGPTGELFF	TGCGCCAGCAGCCTAAGACAGGGACCGACCGGGGAGCTGTTTTTT
TRBJ2-1	.	TRBV7-2	.	CASSSVVGTYNEQFF	TGTGCCAGCAGCTCGGTGGTGGGAACCTACAATGAGCAGTTCTTC
TRBJ2-2	.	TRBV5-1	few	CASSWRGPSNTGELFF	TGCGCCAGCAGCTGGAGGGGCCCGTCGAACACCGGGGAGCTGTTTTTT
TRBJ1-3	.	TRBV4-2	.	CASSQPRGSGNTIYF	TGTGCCAGCAGCCAACCAAGAGGGTCAGGAAACACCATATATTTT
TRBJ2-3	.	TRBV7-2	.	CACSAMGTDTQYF	TGTGCCTGTTCGGCCATGGGGACAGATACGCAGTATTTT
TRBJ2-2	TRBD1	TRBV19	many	CASSPEGDRAPNTGELFF	TGTGCCAGTAGTCCGGAGGGGGACAGGGCCCCGAACACCGGGGAGCTGTTTTTT
TRBJ2-7	.	TRBV24-1	.	CATSVGVNPYEQYF	TGTGCCACCAGTGTGGGGGTTAACCCGTACGAGCAGTACTTC
TRBJ2-1	.	TRBV7-9	many	CASSLVAGNEQFF	TGTGCCAGCAGTTTAGTAGCAGGGAATGAGCAGTTCTTC
TRBJ1-4	.	TRBV7-9	.	CASSLASGFNEKLFF	TGTGCCAGCAGCTTGGCGAGTGGGTTTAATGAAAAACTGTTTTTT
TRBJ2-2	TRBD2	TRBV5-6	many	CASSRRETGELFF	TGTGCCAGCAGCCGGCGGGAGACCGGGGAGCTGTTTTTT
TRBJ2-5	.	TRBV20-1	few	CSATTEGTLGTQYF	TGCAGTGCTACAACGGAAGGGACATTGGGGACCCAGTACTTC
TRBJ1-1	.	TRBV5-1	few	CASRNRELAEAFF	TGCGCCAGCAGGAACAGGGAATTAGCCGAAGCTTTCTTT
TRBJ1-6	TRBD1	TRBV2	few	CASTETMAGGSPLHF	TGTGCCAGCACCGAAACTATGGCAGGGGGTTCACCCCTCCACTTT
TRBJ1-1	TRBD1	TRBV9	.	CASSEGQGRFF	TGTGCCAGCAGCGAGGGACAGGGACGCTTCTTT
TRBJ1-3	.	TRBV15	.	CATSRESAGSGNTIYF	TGTGCCACCAGCAGAGAGTCCGCGGGATCTGGAAACACCATATATTTT
TRBJ2-4	.	TRBV15	few	CATSRDMTGFSGKNIQYF	TGTGCCACCAGCAGAGACATGACGGGGTTTTCGGGCAAAAACATTCAGTACTTC
TRBJ2-3	.	TRBV7-3	.	CASSLTGVADTQYF	TGTGCCAGCAGCTTGACGGGGGTGGCGGATACGCAGTATTTT
TRBJ2-1	.	TRBV9	few	CASSAPRGGSYNEQFF	TGTGCCAGCAGCGCCCCGAGGGGGGGCTCCTACAATGAGCAGTTCTTC
TRBJ1-2	.	TRBV28	.	CASCDPPNYGYTF	TGTGCCAGCTGCGACCCCCCCAACTATGGCTACACCTTC
TRBJ2-3	.	TRBV11-2	few	CASSSFQGRGTDTQYF	TGTGCCAGCAGTTCCTTTCAGGGGAGGGGTACAGATACGCAGTATTTT
TRBJ2-1	TRBD2	TRBV5-1	many	CASSHDLAGGYNEQFF	TGCGCCAGCAGCCACGATTTAGCGGGAGGGTACAATGAGCAGTTCTTC
TRBJ2-5	.	TRBV7-2	few	CASSFMTQETQYF	TGTGCCAGCAGCTTTATGACCCAAGAGACCCAGTACTTC
TRBJ2-5	.	TRBV5-6	.	CASSLAGTVVQETQYF	TGTGCCAGCAGCTTGGCCGGGACCGTAGTTCAAGAGACCCAGTACTTC
TRBJ2-7	.	TRBV7-9	few	CASSPIFPVDAYEQYF	TGTGCCAGCAGCCCCATATTTCCCGTGGACGCCTACGAGCAGTACTTC
TRBJ2-2	.	TRBV9	.	CASSVRSFYDGRTTGELFF	TGTGCCAGCAGCGTACGGTCCTTTTATGACGGGAGAACAACCGGGGAGCTGTTTTTT
TRBJ2-1	TRBD2	TRBV24-1	few	CATSEPSGGALDEQFF	TGTGCCACCAGTGAACCTAGCGGGGGGGCCTTGGATGAGCAGTTCTTC